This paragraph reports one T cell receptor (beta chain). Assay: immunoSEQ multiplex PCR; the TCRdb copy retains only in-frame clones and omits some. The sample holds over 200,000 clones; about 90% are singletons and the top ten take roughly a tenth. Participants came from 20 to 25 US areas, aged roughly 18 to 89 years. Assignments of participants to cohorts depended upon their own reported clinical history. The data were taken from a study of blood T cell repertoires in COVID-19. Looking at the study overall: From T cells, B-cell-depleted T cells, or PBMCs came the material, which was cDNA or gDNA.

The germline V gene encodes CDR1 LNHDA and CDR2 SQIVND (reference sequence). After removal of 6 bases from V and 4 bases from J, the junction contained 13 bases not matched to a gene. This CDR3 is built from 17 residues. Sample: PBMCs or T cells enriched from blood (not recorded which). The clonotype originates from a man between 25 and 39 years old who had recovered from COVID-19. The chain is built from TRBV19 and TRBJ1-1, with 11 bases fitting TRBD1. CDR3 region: CASSPLSGQGGSTEAFF. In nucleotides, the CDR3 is TGTGCCAGTAGCCCCCTCTCGGGACAGGGGGGGAGCACTGAAGCTTTCTTT.